This TCR beta chain was found in a study of neurological immune-mediated disorders. Findings and limits, study-wide: Any association between clinical or MRI features and the multiple sclerosis repertoire cluster was absent. Phylogenetic grouping assigned the repertoires of 18 of 34 multiple sclerosis patients to one related-CDR3 cluster, which constitutes a possible signature. No CDR3 amino acid sequences were shared by expanded clones across subjects, suggesting private repertoires in all groups.

Germline loops: CDR1 DFQATT, CDR2 SNEGSKA (reference sequence). The V and J ends lost 2 bases and 4 bases respectively, with 14 bases between them. The CDR3 is 14 amino acids. This clonotype was detected ten times or more. The antigen is not known. Synthesis of cDNA was accomplished via 5'RACE employing 10-nucleotide random UMIs. TCRdb re-called the 5' RACE reads with MiXCR, one entry per CDR3 protein. The sample includes roughly 100,000 distinct CDR3 sequences, 3.5% of them seen just once. The clonotype comes from a woman aged 18-35 years with multiple sclerosis. This chain joins TRBV20-1 and TRBJ2-5; the D gene is possibly TRBD2 (5 bases). The sample was PBMCs. CDR3 loop: CSARQVLAGETQYF. CDR3 DNA: TGCAGTGCTAGACAGGTCCTCGCGGGAGAGACCCAGTACTTC.